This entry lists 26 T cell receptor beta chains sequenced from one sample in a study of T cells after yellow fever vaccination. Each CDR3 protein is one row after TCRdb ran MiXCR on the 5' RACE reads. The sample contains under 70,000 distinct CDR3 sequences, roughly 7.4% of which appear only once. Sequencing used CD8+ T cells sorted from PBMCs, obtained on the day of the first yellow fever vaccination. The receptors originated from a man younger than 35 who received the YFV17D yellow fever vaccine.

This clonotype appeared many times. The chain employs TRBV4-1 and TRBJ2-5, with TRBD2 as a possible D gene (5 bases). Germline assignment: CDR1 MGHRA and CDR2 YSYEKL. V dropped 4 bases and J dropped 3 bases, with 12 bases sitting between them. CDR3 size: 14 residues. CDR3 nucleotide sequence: TGCGCCAGCAGCCCCCTCCCGGGGAAAGAGACCCAGTACTTC. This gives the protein CASSPLPGKETQYF.

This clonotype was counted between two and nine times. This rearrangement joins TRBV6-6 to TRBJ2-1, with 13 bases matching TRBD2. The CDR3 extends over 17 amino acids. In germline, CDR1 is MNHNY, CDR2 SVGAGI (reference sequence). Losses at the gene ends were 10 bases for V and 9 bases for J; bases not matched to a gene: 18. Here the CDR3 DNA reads TGTGCCACCGGACCCCGTATTCACGGACTAGCGGGGGCTGAGCAGTTCTTC. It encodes CATGPRIHGLAGAEQFF.

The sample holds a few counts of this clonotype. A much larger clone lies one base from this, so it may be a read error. CDR3 amino acids: CSVAFSSNEQFF. The CDR3 nucleotides are TGCAGCGTGGCATTCTCCTCCAATGAGCAGTTCTTC. This chain joins TRBV29-1 and TRBJ2-1; no reliable D call. CDR1 is SQVTM and CDR2 is ANQGSEA in the germline V gene. This CDR3 contains 12 residues.

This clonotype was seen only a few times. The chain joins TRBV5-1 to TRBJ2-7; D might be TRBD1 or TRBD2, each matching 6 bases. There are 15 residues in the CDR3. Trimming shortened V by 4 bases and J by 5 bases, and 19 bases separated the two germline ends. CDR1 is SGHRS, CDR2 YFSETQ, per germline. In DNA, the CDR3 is TGCGCCAGCAGCACCCTAGGGGGGCGCGGGGACGAGCAGTACTTC. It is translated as CASSTLGGRGDEQYF.

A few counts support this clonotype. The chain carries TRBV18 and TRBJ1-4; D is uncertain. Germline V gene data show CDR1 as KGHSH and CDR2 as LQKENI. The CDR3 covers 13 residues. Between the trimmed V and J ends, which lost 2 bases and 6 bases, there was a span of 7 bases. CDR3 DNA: TGTGCCAGCTCACCAGGGGAAGATGAAAAACTGTTTTTT. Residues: CASSPGEDEKLFF.

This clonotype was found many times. The CDR3 loop reads CASSVERGTDTQYF. CDR3 nucleotides: TGTGCCAGCAGCGTAGAAAGGGGTACAGATACGCAGTATTTT. The gene calls are TRBV9 and TRBJ2-3; TRBD1 might be the D (5 bases). The germline CDR1 and CDR2 sequences are SGDLS and YYNGEE. CDR3 length: 14 amino acids. The V and J ends lost 0 bases and 3 bases respectively, with 8 bases between them.

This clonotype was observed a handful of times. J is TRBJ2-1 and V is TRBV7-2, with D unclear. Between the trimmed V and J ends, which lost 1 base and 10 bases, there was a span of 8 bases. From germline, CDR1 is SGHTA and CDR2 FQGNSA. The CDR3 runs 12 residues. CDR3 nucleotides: TGTGCCAGCAGCTTAGTCCCCTACGAGCAGTTCTTC. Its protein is CASSLVPYEQFF.

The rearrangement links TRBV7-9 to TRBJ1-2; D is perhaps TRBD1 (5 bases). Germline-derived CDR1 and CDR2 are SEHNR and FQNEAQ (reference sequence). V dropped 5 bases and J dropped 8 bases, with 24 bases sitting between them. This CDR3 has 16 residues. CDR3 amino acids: CASSPIWTLEEQGYTF. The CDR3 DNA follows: TGTGCCAGCAGCCCTATATGGACATTGGAAGAGCAAGGCTACACCTTC.

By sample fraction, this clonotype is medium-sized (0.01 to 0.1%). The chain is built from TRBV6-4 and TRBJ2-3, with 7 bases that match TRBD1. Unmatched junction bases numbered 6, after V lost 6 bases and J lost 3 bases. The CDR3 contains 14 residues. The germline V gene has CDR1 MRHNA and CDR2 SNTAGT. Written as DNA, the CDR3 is TGTGCCAGCAGCCCTGGACAGGCAACAGATACGCAGTATTTT. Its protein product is CASSPGQATDTQYF.

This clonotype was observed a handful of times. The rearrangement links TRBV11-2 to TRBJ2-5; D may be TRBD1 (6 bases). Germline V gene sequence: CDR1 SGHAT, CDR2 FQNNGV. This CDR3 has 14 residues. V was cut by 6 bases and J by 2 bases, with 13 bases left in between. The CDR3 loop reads CASRTSGQQETQYF. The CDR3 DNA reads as TGTGCCAGCAGAACGTCAGGACAGCAAGAGACCCAGTACTTC.

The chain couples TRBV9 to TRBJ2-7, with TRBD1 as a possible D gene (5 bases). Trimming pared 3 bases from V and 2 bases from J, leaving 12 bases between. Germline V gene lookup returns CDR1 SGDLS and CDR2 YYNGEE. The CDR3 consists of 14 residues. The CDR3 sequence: CASSATDRAYEQYF. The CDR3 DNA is TGTGCCAGCAGCGCAACAGACAGAGCCTACGAGCAGTACTTC. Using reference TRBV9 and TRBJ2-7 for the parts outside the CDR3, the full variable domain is DSGVTQTPKHLITATGQRVTLRCSPRSGDLSVYWYQQSLDQGLQFLIQYYNGEERAKGNILERFSAQQFPDLHSELNLSSLELGDSALYFCASSATDRAYEQYFGPGTRLTVT.

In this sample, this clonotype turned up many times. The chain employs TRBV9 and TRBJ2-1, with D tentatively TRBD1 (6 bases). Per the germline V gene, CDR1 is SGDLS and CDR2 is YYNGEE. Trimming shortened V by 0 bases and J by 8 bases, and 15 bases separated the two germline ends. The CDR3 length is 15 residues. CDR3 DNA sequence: TGTGCCAGCAGCGTAGGGACAGTGGTAGGGGATGAGCAGTTCTTC. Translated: CASSVGTVVGDEQFF.

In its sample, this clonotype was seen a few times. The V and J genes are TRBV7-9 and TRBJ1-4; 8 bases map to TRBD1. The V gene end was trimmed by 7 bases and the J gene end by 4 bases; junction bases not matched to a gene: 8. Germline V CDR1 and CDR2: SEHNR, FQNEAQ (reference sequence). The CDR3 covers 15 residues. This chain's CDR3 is CASTPGGLDNEKLFF. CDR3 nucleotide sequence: TGTGCCAGCACCCCAGGGGGCCTAGATAATGAAAAACTGTTTTTT.

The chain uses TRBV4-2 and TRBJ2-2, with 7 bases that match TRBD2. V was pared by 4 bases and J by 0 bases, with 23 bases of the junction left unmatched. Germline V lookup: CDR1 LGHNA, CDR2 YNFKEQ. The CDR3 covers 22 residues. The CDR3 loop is CASSRHGRSLYPTASNTGELFF. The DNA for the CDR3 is TGTGCCAGCAGCCGCCACGGGAGGAGTTTATACCCAACCGCTTCGAACACCGGGGAGCTGTTTTTT.

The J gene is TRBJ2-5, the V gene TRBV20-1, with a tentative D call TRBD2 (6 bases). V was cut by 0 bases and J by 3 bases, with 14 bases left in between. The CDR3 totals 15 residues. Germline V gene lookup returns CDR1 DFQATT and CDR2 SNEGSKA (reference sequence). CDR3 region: CSARDLVAAEETQYF. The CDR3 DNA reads TGCAGTGCTAGAGATCTTGTAGCGGCTGAAGAGACCCAGTACTTC.

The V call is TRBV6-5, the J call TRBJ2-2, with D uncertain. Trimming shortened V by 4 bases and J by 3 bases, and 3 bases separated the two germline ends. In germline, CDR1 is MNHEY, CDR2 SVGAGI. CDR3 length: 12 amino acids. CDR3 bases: TGTGCCAGCAGTTTAGACACCGGGGAGCTGTTTTTT. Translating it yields CASSLDTGELFF.

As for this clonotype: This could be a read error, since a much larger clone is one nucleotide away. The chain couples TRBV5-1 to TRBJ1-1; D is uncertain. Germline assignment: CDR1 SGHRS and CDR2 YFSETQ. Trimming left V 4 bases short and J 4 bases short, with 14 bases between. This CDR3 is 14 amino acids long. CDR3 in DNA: TGCGCCAGCAGCAGGGTTCAGGCCAGCACTGAAGCTTTCTTT. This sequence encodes CASSRVQASTEAFF.

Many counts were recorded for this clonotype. CDR3 nucleotide sequence: TGCGCCAGCAGCTACAGACAGGGAGGGGAGACCCAGTACTTC. Protein sequence: CASSYRQGGETQYF. The V call is TRBV5-1, the J call TRBJ2-5; D possibly uses TRBD1 or TRBD2 (7 bases each). The CDR3 is 14 residues long. Germline values: CDR1 SGHRS, CDR2 YFSETQ. V was clipped by 3 bases and J by 5 bases, with 14 bases between them.

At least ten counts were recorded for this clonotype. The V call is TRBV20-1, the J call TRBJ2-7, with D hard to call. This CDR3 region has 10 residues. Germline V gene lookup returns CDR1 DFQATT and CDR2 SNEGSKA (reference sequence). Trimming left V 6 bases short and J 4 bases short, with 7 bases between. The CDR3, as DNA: TGCAGTGCCAGGAGTTACGAGCAGTACTTC. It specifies CSARSYEQYF.

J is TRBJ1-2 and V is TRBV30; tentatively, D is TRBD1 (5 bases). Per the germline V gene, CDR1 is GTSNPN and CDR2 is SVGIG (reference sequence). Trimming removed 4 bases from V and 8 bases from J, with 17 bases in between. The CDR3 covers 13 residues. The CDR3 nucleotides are TGTGCCTGGAATTTGGGGGGTCCGTGGGGCTACACCTTC. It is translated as CAWNLGGPWGYTF.

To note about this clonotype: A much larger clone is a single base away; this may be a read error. CDR3 nucleotides: TGTGCCAGCAGCTGGGGTCGGGACCTGCGCACAGAGACGCAGTATTTT. Amino acid sequence: CASSWGRDLRTETQYF. This chain connects TRBV7-8 to TRBJ2-3, with D perhaps assigned TRBD1 or TRBD2 (5 bases each). Germline loops: CDR1 SGHVS, CDR2 FQNEAQ. This CDR3 is 16 amino acids long.

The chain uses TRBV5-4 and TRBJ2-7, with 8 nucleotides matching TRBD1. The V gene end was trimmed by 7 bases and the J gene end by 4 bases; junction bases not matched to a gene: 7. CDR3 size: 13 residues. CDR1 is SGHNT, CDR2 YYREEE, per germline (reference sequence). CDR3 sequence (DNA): TGTGCCAGCTGCCAAGGGACAGGATACGAGCAGTACGTC. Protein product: CASCQGTGYEQYV.

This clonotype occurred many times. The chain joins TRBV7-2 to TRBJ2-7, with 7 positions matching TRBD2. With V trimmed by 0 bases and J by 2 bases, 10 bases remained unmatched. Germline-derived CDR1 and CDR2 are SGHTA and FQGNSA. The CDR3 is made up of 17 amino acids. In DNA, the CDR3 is TGTGCCAGCAGCTTAGCGGGAGGGACGAGAGTCCCCTACGAGCAGTACGTC. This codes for CASSLAGGTRVPYEQYV.

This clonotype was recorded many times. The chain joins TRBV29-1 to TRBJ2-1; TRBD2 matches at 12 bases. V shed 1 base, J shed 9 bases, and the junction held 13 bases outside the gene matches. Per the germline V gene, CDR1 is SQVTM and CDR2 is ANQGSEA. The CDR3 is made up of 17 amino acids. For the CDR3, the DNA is TGCAGCGTTGAAGCACTAGCGGGGGGATCGTCGCCCCGTGAGCAGTTCTTC. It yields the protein CSVEALAGGSSPREQFF.

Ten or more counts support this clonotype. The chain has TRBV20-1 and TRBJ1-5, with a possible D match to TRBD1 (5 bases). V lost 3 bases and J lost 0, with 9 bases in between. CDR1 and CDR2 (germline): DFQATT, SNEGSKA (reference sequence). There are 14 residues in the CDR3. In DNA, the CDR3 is TGCAGTGCTAGTCAGGGCTTTAGCAATCAGCCCCAGCATTTT. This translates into CSASQGFSNQPQHF.

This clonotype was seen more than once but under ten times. The DNA for the CDR3 is TGTGCCAGCAGCTTAGGTAGTGGTGGTCTGTACGAGCAGTACTTC. It yields the protein CASSLGSGGLYEQYF. The chain couples TRBV7-6 to TRBJ2-7; the D is unclear. In germline, CDR1 is SGHVS, CDR2 FNYEAQ. V shed 1 base and J shed 4 bases, with 14 bases lying between them. This CDR3 has 15 residues.